Following are 18 T cell receptor beta chains from one sample sequenced in a study of CD4+ T cells in melanoma. TCRdb's copy holds only in-frame clones and misses some; the assay was immunoSEQ multiplex PCR. Seen here are roughly 52,000 clones, 55% to 75% observed once, and the top ten hold roughly 4.5%. Sequenced input: tumor tissue. The receptors shown here come from a human donor with melanoma.

This clone was seen a handful of times. The J gene is TRBJ2-7, the V gene TRBV5-1; D is undetermined. The germline V gene encodes CDR1 SGHRS and CDR2 YFSETQ. The CDR3 is made up of 14 amino acids. V was pared by 4 bases and J by 2 bases, with 13 bases between. CDR3 sequence reads: CASSPRKSAYEQYF. The DNA of the CDR3 is TGCGCCAGCAGCCCCCGTAAGTCAGCCTACGAGCAGTACTTC.

The chain uses TRBV2 and TRBJ2-1; 7 bases align to TRBD1. V lost 2 bases, J lost 5 bases, and 3 bases stayed unmatched. The CDR3 consists of 14 residues. Germline CDR1 and CDR2: SNHLY and FYNNEI. This CDR3 is CASSERQGDNEQFF. CDR3 sequence (DNA): TGTGCCAGCAGTGAACGGCAGGGGGACAATGAGCAGTTCTTC.

This clone has at least ten counts. Other nucleotide sequences in the sample specify the same CDR3. This rearrangement joins TRBV5-8 to TRBJ1-1; unclear D gene. The CDR3 spans 14 residues. Trimming shortened V by 0 bases and J by 4 bases, and 10 bases separated the two germline ends. The germline V gene encodes CDR1 SGHTS and CDR2 YDEGEE. Here the CDR3 DNA reads TGTGCCAGCAGCTTGGGGGTAGTAGGCACTGAAGCTTTCTTT. Protein sequence: CASSLGVVGTEAFF.

V usage is TRBV28 and J usage is TRBJ1-1; no reliable D call. This CDR3 contains 14 residues. The ends were cut back, 6 bases at V and 0 bases at J, with 11 bases in the middle. Germline lookup yields CDR1 MDHEN and CDR2 SYDVKM. The CDR3 protein is CASSEPSLNTEAFF. Here the CDR3 DNA reads TGTGCCAGCAGCGAGCCCAGTCTGAACACTGAAGCTTTCTTT.

V is TRBV7-6 and J is TRBJ2-1; possibly TRBD1 or TRBD2 for D (5 bases each). The germline V gene encodes CDR1 SGHVS and CDR2 FNYEAQ. This CDR3 is built from 17 residues. Trimming shortened V by 5 bases and J by 1 base, and 18 bases separated the two germline ends. The CDR3: CASSPESGPSSYNEQFF. Written as DNA, the CDR3 is TGTGCCAGCAGCCCCGAATCGGGGCCTTCATCCTACAATGAGCAGTTCTTC.

The table lists this clone with a few counts. The chain uses TRBV5-4 and TRBJ2-7; 7 bases are shared with TRBD2. V was clipped by 1 base and J by 6 bases; unmatched bases: 4. The CDR3 contains 13 residues. Germline V lookup: CDR1 SGHNT, CDR2 YYREEE (reference sequence). CDR3 amino acids: CASSLREGAEQYF. DNA of the CDR3: TGTGCCAGCAGCTTGAGGGAGGGAGCCGAGCAGTACTTC.

The gene calls are TRBV2 and TRBJ1-5, with D hard to call. Trimming stripped 1 base from V and 6 bases from J, with 13 bases between. In germline, CDR1 is SNHLY, CDR2 FYNNEI. This CDR3 comprises 15 residues. CDR3 in DNA: TGTGCCAGCAGTGAAGACCCGGAAAATGGTCAGCCCCAGCATTTT. Its protein is CASSEDPENGQPQHF.

The genes are TRBV7-9 and TRBJ1-1; weak D call: TRBD1 (6 bases). Germline CDR1 is SEHNR and CDR2 is FQNEAQ (reference sequence). This CDR3 spans 13 amino acids. V lost 5 bases and J lost 1, with 8 bases in between. CDR3 DNA sequence: TGTGCCAGCAGCCCGACAGGGAACACTGAAGCTTTCTTT. Translated, it gives CASSPTGNTEAFF.

V is TRBV6-1 and J is TRBJ2-7; unclear D gene. Trimming shortened V by 1 base and J by 5 bases, and 9 bases separated the two germline ends. The germline V gene encodes CDR1 MNHNS and CDR2 SASEGT. The CDR3 consists of 13 residues. CDR3 bases: TGTGCCAGCAGTGAAGTCTTAGGGAACGAGCAGTACTTC. This encodes CASSEVLGNEQYF.

The chain uses TRBV4-1 and TRBJ2-2; 10 bases line up with TRBD2. Germline CDR1 reads MGHRA; CDR2 reads YSYEKL. This CDR3 region has 17 residues. J lost 5 bases, V lost 1 base, and 7 bases had no gene match. CDR3 region: CASSQALAGVWTGELFF. Written as DNA, the CDR3 is TGCGCCAGCAGCCAAGCGCTAGCGGGGGTTTGGACCGGGGAGCTGTTTTTT.

This chain uses TRBV6-1 with TRBJ1-2; 11 bases agree with TRBD1. CDR3 length: 15 residues. Germline V lookup: CDR1 MNHNS, CDR2 SASEGT. The trim removed 8 bases at V and 0 bases at J, leaving 5 bases unmatched. For the CDR3, the DNA is TGTGCCAGCGTGGGACAGGGGGAAGCTAACTATGGCTACACCTTC. Its protein is CASVGQGEANYGYTF.

The chain joins TRBV27 to TRBJ2-5, with no clear D. Trimming stripped 8 bases from V and 3 bases from J, with 10 bases between. The CDR3 length is 12 residues. CDR1 and CDR2 from the germline V gene are MNHEY and SMNVEV (reference sequence). As DNA, the CDR3 is TGTGCCAGCGCCCGAGACAAAGAGACCCAGTACTTC. Protein product: CASARDKETQYF.

The chain has TRBV28 and TRBJ2-3, with D perhaps TRBD1 (6 bases). CDR3 size: 14 residues. Trimming took 7 bases from V and 7 from J, leaving 18 bases between them. Germline-derived CDR1 and CDR2 are MDHEN and SYDVKM. The CDR3 is CASTPDRQVHTQYF. CDR3 coding DNA: TGTGCCAGCACCCCAGATCGACAGGTCCATACGCAGTATTTT.

The chain employs TRBV4-2 and TRBJ1-5; 10 positions agree with TRBD1. Germline V lookup: CDR1 LGHNA, CDR2 YNFKEQ. Trimming removed 1 base from V and 7 bases from J; junction bases left unmatched: 7. The CDR3 has 16 amino acids. CDR3 DNA: TGTGCCAGCAGCCAAGGCGAAGGGACAGGGGTACAGCCCCAGCATTTT. This sequence encodes CASSQGEGTGVQPQHF.

The chain joins TRBV4-3 to TRBJ1-1; 7 bases align to TRBD1. The germline CDR1 and CDR2 sequences are LGHNA and YSLEER. J was trimmed by 1 base and V by 2 bases; bases with no gene match: 4. There are 15 residues in the CDR3. CDR3 loop: CASSQPGTANTEAFF. The CDR3 DNA is TGCGCCAGCAGCCAACCCGGGACAGCGAACACTGAAGCTTTCTTT.

At least ten counts were recorded for this clone. At the DNA level, this CDR3 is encoded by other sequences in the same sample as well. The V gene is TRBV19, the J gene TRBJ1-2; maybe TRBD1 (5 bases). V was trimmed by 9 bases and J by 5 bases, leaving 7 bases between them. CDR1 and CDR2 (germline): LNHDA, SQIVND (reference sequence). The CDR3 is 10 amino acids. CDR3 sequence: CASSGYGYTF. CDR3 coding DNA: TGTGCCAGCTCAGGGTATGGCTACACCTTC. The full variable domain, with the rest looked up from reference TRBV19 and TRBJ1-2, is DGGITQSPKYLFRKEGQNVTLSCEQNLNHDAMYWYRQDPGQGLRLIYYSQIVNDFQKGDIAEGYSVSREKKESFPLTVTSAQKNPTAFYLCASSGYGYTFGSGTRLTVV.

The V and J genes are TRBV7-9 and TRBJ2-7; TRBD1 agrees at 8 bases. CDR3 length equals 15 residues. Looked up from germline, CDR1 is SEHNR and CDR2 is FQNEAQ (reference sequence). V trimming: 7 bases; J trimming: 3 bases; junction bases outside the gene matches: 11. The CDR3 protein is CASTWQQGVFYEQYF. The DNA of the CDR3 is TGTGCCAGCACCTGGCAACAGGGGGTTTTCTACGAGCAGTACTTC.

This chain joins TRBV6-1 and TRBJ2-1; D is unresolved. V was shortened by 7 bases and J by 2 bases, with 9 bases between the two germline ends. Per germline, CDR1 MNHNS and CDR2 SASEGT. The CDR3 spans 13 residues. The CDR3 DNA is TGTGCCAGCACAAATCGCCCCTACAATGAGCAGTTCTTC. The encoded protein is CASTNRPYNEQFF.